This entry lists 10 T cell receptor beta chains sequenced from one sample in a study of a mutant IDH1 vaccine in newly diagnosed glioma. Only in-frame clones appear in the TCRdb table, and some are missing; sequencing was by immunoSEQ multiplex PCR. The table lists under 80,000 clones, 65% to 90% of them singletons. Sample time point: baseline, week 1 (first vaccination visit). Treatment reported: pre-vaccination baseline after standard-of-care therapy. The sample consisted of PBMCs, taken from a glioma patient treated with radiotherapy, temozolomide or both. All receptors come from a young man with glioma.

The CDR3 coding sequence is TGTGCCAGCAGCGCCCGGCAGGGGGCAAACACCGGGGAGCTGTTTTTT. Its translation is CASSARQGANTGELFF. The rearrangement uses TRBV11-2 and TRBJ2-2, with 8 nucleotides matching TRBD1. The CDR3 sequence is 16 residues long. The V segment lost 5 bases and the J segment 2 bases; nucleotides outside the gene matches: 7. The germline CDR1 and CDR2 sequences are SGHAT and FQNNGV.

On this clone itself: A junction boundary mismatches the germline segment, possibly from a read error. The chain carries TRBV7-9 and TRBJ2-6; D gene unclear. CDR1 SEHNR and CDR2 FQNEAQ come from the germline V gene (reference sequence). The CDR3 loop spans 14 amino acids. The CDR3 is CASSPSSMPPDGSF. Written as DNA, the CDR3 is TGTGCCAGCAGCCCGTCGAGCATGCCACCCGACGGGTCTTTC.

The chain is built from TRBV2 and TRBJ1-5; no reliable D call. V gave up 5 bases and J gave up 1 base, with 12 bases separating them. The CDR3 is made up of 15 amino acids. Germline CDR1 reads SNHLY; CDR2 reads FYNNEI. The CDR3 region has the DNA TGTGCCAGCAGTTATGGTATCGGGAGCAATCAGCCCCAGCATTTT. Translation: CASSYGIGSNQPQHF.

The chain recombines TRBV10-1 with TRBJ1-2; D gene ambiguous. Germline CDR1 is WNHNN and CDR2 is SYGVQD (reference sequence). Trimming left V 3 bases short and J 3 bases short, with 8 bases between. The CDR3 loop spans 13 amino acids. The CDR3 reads CASSDWEYYGYTF. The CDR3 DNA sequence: TGCGCCAGCAGTGATTGGGAATACTATGGCTACACCTTC.

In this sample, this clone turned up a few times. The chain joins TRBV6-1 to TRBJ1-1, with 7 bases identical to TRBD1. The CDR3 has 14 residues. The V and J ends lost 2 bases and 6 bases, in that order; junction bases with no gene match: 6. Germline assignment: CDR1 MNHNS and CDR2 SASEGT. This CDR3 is CASSERVQGAEAFF. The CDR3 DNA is TGTGCCAGCAGTGAACGCGTCCAGGGGGCTGAAGCTTTCTTT.

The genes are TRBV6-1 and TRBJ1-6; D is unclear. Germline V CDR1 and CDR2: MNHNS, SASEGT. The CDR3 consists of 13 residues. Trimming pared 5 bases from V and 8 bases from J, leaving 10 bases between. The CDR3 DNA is TGTGCCAGCAGTTGGGTTGAGGATTCACCCCTCCACTTT. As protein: CASSWVEDSPLHF.

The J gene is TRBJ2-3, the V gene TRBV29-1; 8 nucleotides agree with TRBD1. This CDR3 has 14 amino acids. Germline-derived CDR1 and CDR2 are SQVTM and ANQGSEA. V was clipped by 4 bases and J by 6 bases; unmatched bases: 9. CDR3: CSVVLVGQGDTQYF. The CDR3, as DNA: TGCAGCGTTGTACTCGTCGGACAGGGCGATACGCAGTATTTT.

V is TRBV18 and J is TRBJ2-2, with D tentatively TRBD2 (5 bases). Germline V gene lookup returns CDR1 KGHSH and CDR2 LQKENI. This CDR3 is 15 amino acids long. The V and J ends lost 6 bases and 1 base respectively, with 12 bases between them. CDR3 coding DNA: TGTGCCAGCTCGAGGGCCGAAAGGAACACCGGGGAGCTGTTTTTT. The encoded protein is CASSRAERNTGELFF.

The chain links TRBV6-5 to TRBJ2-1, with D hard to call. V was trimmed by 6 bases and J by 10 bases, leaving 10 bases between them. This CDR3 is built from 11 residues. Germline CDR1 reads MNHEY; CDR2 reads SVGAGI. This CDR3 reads CASSTYYEQFF. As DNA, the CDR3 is TGTGCCAGCAGCACATATTACGAGCAGTTCTTC.

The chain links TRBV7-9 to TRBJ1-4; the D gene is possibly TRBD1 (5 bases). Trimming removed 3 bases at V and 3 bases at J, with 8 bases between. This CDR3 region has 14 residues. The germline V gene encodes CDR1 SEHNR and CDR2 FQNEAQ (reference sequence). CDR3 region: CASSFRDPNEKLFF. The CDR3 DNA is TGTGCCAGCAGCTTCCGGGACCCTAATGAAAAACTGTTTTTT.